This is a list of T cell receptor beta chains from one sample in a study of identical twins. TCRdb independently ran MiXCR on the 5' RACE reads; one entry per CDR3 protein. This table holds some 660,000 distinct CDR3 sequences, about 9.4% found once. These data are also associated with another study on yellow fever vaccine responses in identical twins.

The sequencing sample was made of PBMCs. The source of these receptors is a woman aged 18-30 years in good health. The CDR3 runs from the conserved cysteine through the conserved F or W. Fields, in order: V gene, J gene, D gene, clone size, CDR3 DNA, CDR3 protein. The D gene is left open where the match is weak. Size is stated for part of the rows, as once, few or many counts, or as a class when the clone is expanded.

v_call: TRBV27; j_call: TRBJ2-7; d_call: .; clone_size: few; cdr3_nt: TGTGCCAGCAGTCCCAACAGGTATTCCTACGAGCAGTACTTC; cdr3_aa: CASSPNRYSYEQYF
v_call: TRBV20-1; j_call: TRBJ2-4; d_call: TRBD1; clone_size: .; cdr3_nt: TGCAGTGCTAAGGGGGCCAAAAAAAACATTCAGTACTTC; cdr3_aa: CSAKGAKKNIQYF
v_call: TRBV10-2; j_call: TRBJ2-7; d_call: .; clone_size: many; cdr3_nt: TGCGCCAGCAGTGACTTCCCGGGAGAGGGCCACGAGCAGTACTTC; cdr3_aa: CASSDFPGEGHEQYF
v_call: TRBV7-9; j_call: TRBJ2-5; d_call: TRBD1; clone_size: few; cdr3_nt: TGTGCCAGCAGCTCCCCGGGACAGGGAAAGACCCAGTACTTC; cdr3_aa: CASSSPGQGKTQYF
v_call: TRBV7-2; j_call: TRBJ2-5; d_call: .; clone_size: .; cdr3_nt: TGTGCCAGCAGCTTAGTTCCACGTCAAGAGACCCAGTACTTC; cdr3_aa: CASSLVPRQETQYF
v_call: TRBV18; j_call: TRBJ2-7; d_call: .; clone_size: .; cdr3_nt: TGTGCCAGCTCACCCTCGGCAGGGTTCCAACGGAACGAGCAGTACTTC; cdr3_aa: CASSPSAGFQRNEQYF
v_call: TRBV3-1; j_call: TRBJ2-3; d_call: .; clone_size: .; cdr3_nt: TGTGCCAGCAGCCAAGGGGATAGAGGCATCATTAAGGTGTATTTT; cdr3_aa: CASSQGDRGIIKVYF
v_call: TRBV12-3/TRBV12-4; j_call: TRBJ2-1; d_call: .; clone_size: many; cdr3_nt: TGTGCCAGCAGTTTAACAGGGGGGGAGGATGGCAATGAGCAGTTCTTC; cdr3_aa: CASSLTGGEDGNEQFF
v_call: TRBV7-2; j_call: TRBJ2-7; d_call: .; clone_size: many; cdr3_nt: TGTGCCAGCAGCTTAGCCAAGACCTACGAGCAGTACTTC; cdr3_aa: CASSLAKTYEQYF
v_call: TRBV20-1; j_call: TRBJ2-2; d_call: .; clone_size: .; cdr3_nt: TGCAGTGCTCTAGGCCTGACCAACACCGGGGAGCTGTTTTTT; cdr3_aa: CSALGLTNTGELFF
v_call: TRBV27; j_call: TRBJ2-7; d_call: .; clone_size: few; cdr3_nt: TGTGCCAGCCGGTCGGACGGACAGACCTACGAGCAGTACTTC; cdr3_aa: CASRSDGQTYEQYF
v_call: TRBV28; j_call: TRBJ1-1; d_call: .; clone_size: few; cdr3_nt: TGTGCCAGCTTAGGGGTATCAGGGCTTGCGGGCACTGAAGCTTTCTTT; cdr3_aa: CASLGVSGLAGTEAFF
v_call: TRBV6-5; j_call: TRBJ2-2; d_call: .; clone_size: many; cdr3_nt: TGTGCCAGCAGTTACGACGGTACCGGGGAGCTGTTTTTT; cdr3_aa: CASSYDGTGELFF